A single sample gave rise to the 24 T cell receptor beta chains below, sequenced in a study of blood T cell repertoires in COVID-19. Clones were sequenced by immunoSEQ multiplex PCR, and TCRdb holds only the in-frame ones, with some missing. The sample yields about 68,000 clones, roughly 87% seen once. Specimen: peripheral blood. The receptors here all came from a woman aged 45-65 years with COVID-19, enrolled during active disease.

The chain carries TRBV29-1 and TRBJ2-7; 9 positions agree with TRBD1. V dropped 7 bases and J dropped 5; count of bases not matched to a gene: 9. The CDR3 extends over 13 amino acids. Germline V gene sequence: CDR1 SQVTM, CDR2 ANQGSEA. In DNA form, the CDR3 reads TGCAGCGCCGTTAAAACAGGGGGCAACGAGCAGTACTTC. It is translated as CSAVKTGGNEQYF.

The rearrangement links TRBV5-1 to TRBJ2-1, with 14 bases that match TRBD2. Germline CDR1 and CDR2: SGHRS and YFSETQ. Unmatched junction bases numbered 6, after V lost 6 bases and J lost 4 bases. This CDR3 has 16 amino acids. The DNA for the CDR3 is TGCGCCAGCACCCGGACTAGCGGGAGGATATACAATGAGCAGTTCTTC. This gives the protein CASTRTSGRIYNEQFF.

The CDR3 nucleotides are TGCGCCAGCAGCTTGGAGGGGGCCCAGTTCACCCTCCACTTT. Translating it yields CASSLEGAQFTLHF. The V call is TRBV5-1, the J call TRBJ1-6, with 7 bases aligning to TRBD1. The germline V gene encodes CDR1 SGHRS and CDR2 YFSETQ. The junction had 8 bases not matched to a gene; V was cut back by 0 bases and J by 14 bases. This CDR3 has 14 amino acids. Drawing the rest from reference TRBV5-1 and TRBJ1-6, the complete variable domain is KAGVTQTPRYLIKTRGQQVTLSCSPISGHRSVSWYQQTPGQGLQFLFEYFSETQRNKGNFPGRFSGRQFSNSRSEMNVSTLELGDSALYLCASSLEGAQFTLHFGNGTRLTVT.

The chain is built from TRBV18 and TRBJ2-5; 7 bases are shared with TRBD2. J lost 7 bases, V lost 0 bases, and 11 bases had no gene match. The CDR3 is 16 amino acids. CDR1 and CDR2 from the germline V gene are KGHSH and LQKENI. The CDR3: CASSPPGGARGGTQYF. As DNA, the CDR3 is TGTGCCAGCTCACCACCTGGCGGGGCCCGCGGGGGGACCCAGTACTTC.

The chain has TRBV4-3 and TRBJ1-5, with a weak D call TRBD1 (6 bases). Germline values: CDR1 LGHNA, CDR2 YSLEER. CDR3 length equals 15 residues. V was pared by 1 base and J by 4 bases, with 11 bases between. For the CDR3, the DNA is TGCGCCAGCAGCCAAGCCCTGACAGGAAATCAGCCCCAGCATTTT. Translated: CASSQALTGNQPQHF.

The genes are TRBV19 and TRBJ1-5; 8 positions agree with TRBD1. Germline trimming cut 6 bases from V and 6 bases from J; bases unmatched to any gene: 7. CDR3 length: 14 amino acids. Germline-derived CDR1 and CDR2 are LNHDA and SQIVND (reference sequence). The CDR3 is CASRKDRDGQPQHF. The DNA of the CDR3 is TGTGCCAGTAGAAAGGACAGGGACGGTCAGCCCCAGCATTTT.

V is TRBV5-4 and J is TRBJ2-7, with D tentatively TRBD1 (5 bases). From germline, CDR1 is SGHNT and CDR2 YYREEE (reference sequence). V was shortened by 4 bases and J by 3 bases, with 8 bases between the two germline ends. The CDR3 runs 12 residues. The CDR3 sequence: CASSVGDYEQYF. In nucleotides, the CDR3 is TGTGCCAGCAGCGTAGGGGACTACGAGCAGTACTTC.

The rearrangement links TRBV6-5 to TRBJ2-3; 7 nucleotides agree with TRBD2. Germline V lookup: CDR1 MNHEY, CDR2 SVGAGI. The CDR3 has 13 residues. Losses at the gene ends were 10 bases for V and 1 base for J; bases not matched to a gene: 5. The chain's CDR3 is CATQRGGTDTQYF. The CDR3 bases are TGTGCCACGCAGCGGGGAGGCACAGATACGCAGTATTTT.

The chain links TRBV29-1 to TRBJ2-5, with a weak D call TRBD1 (5 bases). Germline assignment: CDR1 SQVTM and CDR2 ANQGSEA. Trimming stripped 0 bases from V and 5 bases from J, with 7 bases between. The CDR3 sequence is 12 residues long. In DNA, the CDR3 is TGCAGCGTTGAAGAGCCAGGGGAGACCCAGTACTTC. It yields the protein CSVEEPGETQYF.

V usage is TRBV5-1 and J usage is TRBJ2-5; the match to TRBD2 covers 9 bases. The CDR3 length is 16 residues. Germline assignment: CDR1 SGHRS and CDR2 YFSETQ. J was trimmed by 4 bases and V by 0 bases; bases with no gene match: 7. The CDR3 region is CASSLVPAGGSETQYF. CDR3 nucleotides: TGCGCCAGCAGCTTGGTGCCAGCGGGGGGCTCAGAGACCCAGTACTTC.

The chain links TRBV5-1 to TRBJ1-3, with 7 nucleotides matching TRBD1. Germline-derived CDR1 and CDR2 are SGHRS and YFSETQ. This CDR3 spans 15 amino acids. Trimming cost V 0 bases and J 3 bases; bases outside gene matches: 3. The CDR3: CASSLAAGGGNTIYF. In DNA, the CDR3 is TGCGCCAGCAGCTTGGCGGCAGGGGGTGGAAACACCATATATTTT.

This clone has only one observation. This chain uses TRBV6-2 or TRBV6-3 with TRBJ2-7; 9 bases fit TRBD2. V was clipped by 5 bases and J by 2 bases; unmatched bases: 4. Looked up from germline, CDR1 is MNHEY and CDR2 is SVGEGT. This CDR3 has 14 residues. CDR3 amino acids: CASSTRLAAYEQYF. The CDR3 bases are TGTGCCAGCAGTACCCGACTAGCGGCCTACGAGCAGTACTTC.

The rearrangement joins TRBV30 to TRBJ2-5; 7 bases are shared with TRBD1. The V segment lost 1 base and the J segment 1 base; nucleotides outside the gene matches: 6. The CDR3 is made up of 15 amino acids. Germline V CDR1 and CDR2: GTSNPN, SVGIG (reference sequence). This CDR3 reads CAWSARDSRQETQYF. The CDR3 DNA follows: TGTGCCTGGAGTGCCCGGGACAGTCGCCAAGAGACCCAGTACTTC.

This chain connects TRBV28 to TRBJ2-7, with D unresolved. The CDR3 contains 12 residues. V shed 5 bases and J shed 2 bases, with 7 bases lying between them. Germline V CDR1 and CDR2: MDHEN, SYDVKM. Here the CDR3 reads CASSPPTYEQYF. As DNA, the CDR3 is TGTGCCAGCAGTCCCCCAACCTACGAGCAGTACTTC.

The rearrangement links TRBV6-4 to TRBJ2-3; 8 bases are shared with TRBD2. J gave up 0 bases and V 11 bases, and 10 bases lay outside the gene matches. CDR1 is MRHNA and CDR2 is SNTAGT in the germline V gene. There are 15 residues in the CDR3. This CDR3 is CASPVAGPSTDTQYF. The DNA of the CDR3 is TGTGCCTCCCCGGTAGCGGGACCGAGCACAGATACGCAGTATTTT.

The V gene is TRBV7-8, the J gene TRBJ1-2; a possible D gene is TRBD1 (6 bases). V dropped 1 base and J dropped 5 bases, with 11 bases sitting between them. The V gene's germline CDR1 is SGHVS and CDR2 FQNEAQ. The CDR3 extends over 14 amino acids. CDR3: CASSLGSGVYGYTF. The CDR3 DNA is TGTGCCAGCAGCTTAGGGTCAGGGGTTTATGGCTACACCTTC. Full variable domain (remainder filled in from reference TRBV7-8 and TRBJ1-2): GAGVSQSPRYKVAKRGQDVALRCDPISGHVSLFWYQQALGQGPEFLTYFQNEAQLDKSGLPSDRFFAERPEGSVSTLKIQRTQQEDSAVYLCASSLGSGVYGYTFGSGTRLTVV.

This chain joins TRBV7-9 and TRBJ2-5; no reliable D call. Germline loops: CDR1 SEHNR, CDR2 FQNEAQ (reference sequence). There are 15 residues in the CDR3. Trimming took off 3 bases at V and 1 base at J, with 12 bases between the two ends. This CDR3 is CASSFWPHRQETQYF. The DNA of the CDR3 is TGTGCCAGCAGCTTTTGGCCACACCGCCAAGAGACCCAGTACTTC.

The chain carries TRBV4-2 and TRBJ2-1; 9 bases agree with TRBD2. There are 15 residues in the CDR3. The ends lost 4 bases at V and 5 bases at J; junction bases unmatched: 6. Germline CDR1 and CDR2: LGHNA and YNFKEQ. CDR3 sequence (DNA): TGTGCCAGCAGCCTGAGACTAGCGGCTGACAATGAGCAGTTCTTC. Translation gives CASSLRLAADNEQFF.

This sequence joins TRBV4-2 and TRBJ1-4; 8 bases line up with TRBD1. Per the germline V gene, CDR1 is LGHNA and CDR2 is YNFKEQ. The V and J ends lost 1 base and 8 bases, in that order; junction bases with no gene match: 6. The CDR3 runs to 15 residues. The chain's CDR3 is CASSQVEGTGEKLFF. The DNA of the CDR3 is TGTGCCAGCAGCCAAGTAGAGGGGACAGGCGAAAAACTGTTTTTT.

The J gene is TRBJ1-1, the V gene TRBV6-1; 7 bases agree with TRBD1. Trimming at V came to 3 bases and at J to 1 base, leaving 2 bases not matched to a gene. This CDR3 has 14 amino acids. Germline lookup yields CDR1 MNHNS and CDR2 SASEGT. CDR3 nucleotides: TGTGCCAGCAGTGATTGGGACAGGAACACTGAAGCTTTCTTT. This gives the protein CASSDWDRNTEAFF.

J is TRBJ2-5 and V is TRBV29-1, with 8 bases fitting TRBD2. The CDR3 totals 11 residues. The ends lost 8 bases at V and 5 bases at J; junction bases unmatched: 4. Germline CDR1 is SQVTM and CDR2 is ANQGSEA. DNA for the CDR3: TGCAGCTTTCGGGGGGGCGAGACCCAGTACTTC. Its protein product is CSFRGGETQYF.

This chain links TRBV27 with TRBJ2-2; D remains unclear. V was cut by 2 bases and J by 4 bases, with 5 bases left in between. This CDR3 comprises 13 residues. The V gene's germline CDR1 is MNHEY and CDR2 SMNVEV (reference sequence). CDR3 protein: CASSLGPTGELFF. The CDR3 DNA sequence: TGTGCCAGCAGTTTAGGGCCCACCGGGGAGCTGTTTTTT.

This clone came up once. The rearrangement joins TRBV11-2 to TRBJ2-2, with 11 bases identical to TRBD2. The CDR3 length is 15 residues. The V gene's germline CDR1 is SGHAT and CDR2 FQNNGV. J lost 7 bases, V lost 5 bases, and 6 bases had no gene match. The CDR3 reads CASSKLAGAIGELFF. In nucleotides, the CDR3 is TGTGCCAGCAGCAAACTAGCGGGAGCGATCGGGGAGCTGTTTTTT.

The CDR3 sequence: CASRQGMRETQYF. The DNA for the CDR3 is TGTGCCAGTAGGCAGGGGATGCGGGAGACCCAGTACTTC. V gene TRBV19 combines with J gene TRBJ2-5, with D perhaps matching TRBD1 (6 bases). The CDR3 covers 13 residues. Germline CDR1 and CDR2: LNHDA and SQIVND (reference sequence). Trimming pared 6 bases from V and 5 bases from J, leaving 13 bases between.